This T cell receptor (beta chain) came from a study of cytomegalovirus exposure and HLA in healthy donors. The PCR used 60 Vbeta and 13 Jbeta primers. Clones were sequenced by immunoSEQ multiplex PCR, and TCRdb holds only the in-frame ones, with some missing. Of some 110,000 clones in the sample, around three quarters were seen once. Study-level points and caveats: Sequencing artifact likely explains a cluster of highly shared sequence variants. Three CMV-associated chains proved CMV antigen-specific in vitro. The records held CMV serostatus as the only immune exposure information.

With respect to this clone: Antigen unknown.

CDR1 and CDR2 from the germline V gene are SNHLY and FYNNEI. CDR3 length equals 13 residues. V lost 7 bases to trimming and J lost 4 bases; unmatched junction nucleotides: 2. The clonotype was recovered from a woman aged 25 to 39 in good health and CMV-seronegative. The sample taken for sequencing was PBMCs. The V and J genes are TRBV2 and TRBJ2-1; 9 bases line up with TRBD2. CDR3 loop: CASTSGGYNEQFF. The CDR3 DNA follows: TGTGCCAGCACAAGCGGGGGGTACAATGAGCAGTTCTTC. Filled out from reference TRBV2 and TRBJ2-1, the complete variable domain reads EPEVTQTPSHQVTQMGQEVILRCVPISNHLYFYWYRQILGQKVEFLVSFYNNEISEKSEIFDDQFSVERPDGSNFTLKIRSTKLEDSAMYFCASTSGGYNEQFFGPGTRLTVL.